One sample yielded the 5 T cell receptor beta chains listed below, sequenced in a study of cytomegalovirus exposure and HLA in healthy donors (dated by TCRdb to between 2016 and 2019). Library generation was performed with the immunoSEQ multiplex PCR assay. The multiplex PCR relied on a mix of 60 forward primers for TCR Vbeta segments and 13 reverse primers for TCR Jbeta segments. TCRdb holds this immuneACCESS table with in-frame rearrangements only. Some clones are missing; in checked studies, unresolved V genes explain under half, and the rest has no known cause. A total of around 160,000 clones appear in this sample, around four fifths of them only once. Together, the top ten hold roughly 7% of the sample. The sample consisted of PBMCs. The receptors were gathered from a male donor in good health and CMV-seropositive.

CDR3 nucleotides: TGTGCCAGCAGCCGACTAGCTCTAGCCCATGAGCAGTTCTTC. Its protein product is CASSRLALAHEQFF. The gene calls are TRBV7-9 and TRBJ2-1; 7 bases map to TRBD2. The junction had 9 bases not matched to a gene; V was cut back by 5 bases and J by 8 bases. The length of the CDR3 is 14 residues. Germline V gene sequence: CDR1 SEHNR, CDR2 FQNEAQ (reference sequence).

This chain links TRBV4-1 with TRBJ1-1; a possible D gene is TRBD1 (5 bases). Trimming shortened V by 0 bases and J by 8 bases, and 22 bases separated the two germline ends. Per germline, CDR1 MGHRA and CDR2 YSYEKL. The CDR3 is made up of 17 amino acids. The CDR3 region is CASSQEARGRPGGEAFF. The CDR3 DNA reads as TGCGCCAGCAGCCAAGAGGCGAGGGGACGGCCGGGGGGGGAAGCTTTCTTT.

The chain links TRBV19 to TRBJ1-2, with unresolved D. CDR3 length equals 13 residues. V was clipped by 6 bases and J by 8 bases, with 16 bases between them. The germline CDR1 and CDR2 sequences are LNHDA and SQIVND (reference sequence). CDR3 region: CASSPTGGYGYTF. The CDR3 DNA follows: TGTGCCAGTAGCCCTACGGGAGGGTACGGCTACACCTTC.

In DNA form, the CDR3 reads TGTGCCAGCAGTTACAGGGGGCCCGAGCAGTACTTC. Translation: CASSYRGPEQYF. The chain has TRBV11-2 and TRBJ2-7; TRBD1 agrees at 9 bases. Per germline, CDR1 SGHAT and CDR2 FQNNGV. This CDR3 contains 12 residues. The V and J ends lost 6 bases and 6 bases, in that order; junction bases with no gene match: 3.

The gene calls are TRBV7-8 and TRBJ1-2; 7 bases agree with TRBD1. Trimming cost V 5 bases and J 4 bases; bases outside gene matches: 10. CDR3 length: 15 residues. CDR1 is SGHVS, CDR2 FQNEAQ, per germline. The CDR3 nucleotides read TGTGCCAGCAGCCCCCCCCGGCGGACAGGCTATGGCTACACCTTC. Translation: CASSPPRRTGYGYTF.